This TCR beta chain emerged from a study of blood T cell repertoires in COVID-19. Background on the study: The analysed material was cDNA or gDNA that came from T cells, B-cell-depleted T cells, or PBMCs.

V lost 2 bases and J lost 3, with 17 bases in between. The CDR3 consists of 16 residues. Germline V gives CDR1 WNHNN, CDR2 SYGVQD (reference sequence). The participants were between 18 and 89 years old and came from under 25 US areas. In assigning cohorts, the study relied on participant-reported clinical history. Sequencing used immunoSEQ multiplex PCR; TCRdb keeps in-frame clones, though not all of them. The sample comprises roughly 330,000 clones, about 89% of which are singletons, and approximately 5% rests with the top ten. Sequenced input: PBMCs or T cells enriched from blood (not recorded which). The chain recombines TRBV10-1 with TRBJ2-7; D remains ambiguous. The TCR sequence derives from a young woman who had recovered from COVID-19. CDR3 amino acids: CASSEPLAQSHYEQYF. The CDR3 DNA sequence: TGCGCCAGCAGTGAGCCCCTGGCACAGAGTCACTACGAGCAGTACTTC.